This T cell receptor beta chain was sequenced in a study of OX40 agonist ivuxolimab in advanced cancers. About the study: Previous treatment with anti-PD-1, anti-PD-L1 or anti-CTLA-4 therapy was allowed; 40% had received some. The study's findings and limits: Clonal expansion in partial responders at 0.1-3.0 mg/kg ranked among the lowest. CD4+ T cells averaged fewer expanded clones than CD8+ T cells.

Data came from immunoSEQ multiplex PCR; TCRdb stores just in-frame clones and leaves some out. Found here are tens of thousands of clones, over 70% of them singletons; the top ten hold 4.6%. Comments on this clone: Its target is unknown.

Germline CDR1 reads LNHDA; CDR2 reads SQIVND (reference sequence). Trimming stripped 5 bases from V and 0 bases from J, with 5 bases between. This CDR3 has 12 amino acids. Peripheral blood came from all dose cohorts at three timepoints. J is TRBJ2-7 and V is TRBV19; D is perhaps TRBD1 or TRBD2 (5 bases each). Sequences were derived from CD4+ or CD8+ T cells sorted from blood, sampled in a trial of the OX40 agonist ivuxolimab. The source of this sequence is an adult with an advanced solid tumor such as melanoma, head and neck, liver or kidney cancer. The CDR3 nucleotides are TGTGCCAGTAGTGGGGGCTCCTACGAGCAGTACTTC. This translates into CASSGGSYEQYF. The full variable domain, rest sourced from reference TRBV19 and TRBJ2-7, is DGGITQSPKYLFRKEGQNVTLSCEQNLNHDAMYWYRQDPGQGLRLIYYSQIVNDFQKGDIAEGYSVSREKKESFPLTVTSAQKNPTAFYLCASSGGSYEQYFGPGTRLTVT.